This T cell receptor (beta chain) originates from a study of blood T cell repertoires in COVID-19. About the research overall: T cells, B-cell-depleted T cells, or PBMCs supplied cDNA or gDNA.

Produced via immunoSEQ multiplex PCR; TCRdb's table is partial and in-frame only. The sample has around 280,000 clones; approximately 86% are singletons. This clone was detected once. This sequence originates from a young woman who had recovered from COVID-19. Specimen: peripheral blood.

The CDR3 region is CASSPQQGQRFEELFF. As DNA, the CDR3 is TGTGCCAGCAGCCCCCAGCAGGGACAGAGGTTTGAGGAGCTGTTTTTT. The J gene is TRBJ2-2, the V gene TRBV11-2; 7 positions agree with TRBD1. Germline V gene data show CDR1 as SGHAT and CDR2 as FQNNGV. V trimming: 5 bases; J trimming: 10 bases; junction bases outside the gene matches: 16. The CDR3 has 16 amino acids.